This TCR beta chain stems from a study of shared clonotypes between healthy human individuals. Background on the study: Those who served as donors were a couple of women and a few men between the ages of 18 and 49. Study results and caveats: What rarefaction showed was incomplete sorted-subset sequencing despite large depth. Non-shared clonotypes showed lower generation probabilities than clonotypes common to all four donors.

V lost 2 bases and J lost 9; bases outside the gene matches: 11. The germline gives CDR1 LGHNA, CDR2 YNFKEQ. The CDR3 covers 16 residues. Of note for this clone: Its specificity is not known.

In the original workflow: Without quality scores, immunoSEQ junctional reads could not be filtered like full-length reads. Data came from immunoSEQ multiplex PCR; TCRdb stores just in-frame clones and leaves some out. V, J and clone size reflect that table, while D and trimming were determined from the DNA. The data hold more than 150,000 clones, with over 50% observed a single time. The specimen sequenced was memory CD4+ T cells sorted from blood. This sample's subset: CD45RA-negative fraction. The J gene is TRBJ2-2, the V gene TRBV4-2; 8 bases are shared with TRBD2. The source is a man younger than 45 in good health. The CDR3 DNA is TGTGCCAGCAGCCAATTAATGACGGGAGGGCTTAGGGAGCTGTTTTTT. It yields the protein CASSQLMTGGLRELFF.